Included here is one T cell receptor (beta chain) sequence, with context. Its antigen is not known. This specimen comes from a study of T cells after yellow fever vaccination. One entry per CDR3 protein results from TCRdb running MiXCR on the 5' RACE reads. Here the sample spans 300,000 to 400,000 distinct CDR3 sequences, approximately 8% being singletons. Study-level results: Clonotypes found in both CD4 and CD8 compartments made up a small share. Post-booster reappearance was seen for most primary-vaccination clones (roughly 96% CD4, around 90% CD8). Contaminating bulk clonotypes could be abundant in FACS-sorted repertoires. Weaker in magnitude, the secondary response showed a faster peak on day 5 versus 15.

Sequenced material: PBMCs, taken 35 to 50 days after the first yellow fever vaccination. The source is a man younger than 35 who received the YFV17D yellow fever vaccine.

This CDR3 is CASSQGAVVRADTQYF. In nucleotides, the CDR3 is TGTGCCAGCAGCCAAGGAGCGGTAGTCCGAGCAGATACGCAGTATTTT. The chain is built from TRBV4-2 and TRBJ2-3, with D possibly TRBD2 on 5 matching bases. The germline CDR1 and CDR2 sequences are LGHNA and YNFKEQ. Trimming cost V 1 base and J 4 bases, with 15 bases left between them. The CDR3 has 16 residues.